The clone carrying this T cell receptor (beta chain) came up once. Antigen: not known. From germline, CDR1 is DFQATT and CDR2 SNEGSKA (reference sequence). The CDR3 sequence is 19 residues long. V shed 5 bases and J 2 bases; nucleotides not matched to a gene: 14. The record originates from a study of T cells in Graves' hyperthyroidism and ophthalmopathy. Whole-study results and caveats: Ophthalmopathy was told apart from stable hyperthyroidism by a 13 V-J model.

Thyroid ultrasound and orbital computed tomography, with clinical symptoms and serum thyroxine and TRAb, informed diagnoses. There were TCR beta CDR3 regions amplified from RNA transcripts. RT-PCR in the first round (using the HTBI primer set) targeted the TCR CDR3. TCRdb analysed the multiplex PCR reads with MiXCR anew, one entry per CDR3 protein. The data show 100,000 to 130,000 distinct CDR3 sequences, approximately 15% seen once. Sequencing was done on a sample of blood. The sequence was obtained from a woman aged 45-59 years with Graves' hyperthyroidism. The chain employs TRBV20-1 and TRBJ2-5; TRBD2 matches 16 bases. This CDR3 is CSAVGTSGRAFSRQETQYF. The CDR3, as DNA: TGCAGTGCTGTGGGGACTAGCGGGAGGGCCTTCAGTCGTCAAGAGACCCAGTACTTC.